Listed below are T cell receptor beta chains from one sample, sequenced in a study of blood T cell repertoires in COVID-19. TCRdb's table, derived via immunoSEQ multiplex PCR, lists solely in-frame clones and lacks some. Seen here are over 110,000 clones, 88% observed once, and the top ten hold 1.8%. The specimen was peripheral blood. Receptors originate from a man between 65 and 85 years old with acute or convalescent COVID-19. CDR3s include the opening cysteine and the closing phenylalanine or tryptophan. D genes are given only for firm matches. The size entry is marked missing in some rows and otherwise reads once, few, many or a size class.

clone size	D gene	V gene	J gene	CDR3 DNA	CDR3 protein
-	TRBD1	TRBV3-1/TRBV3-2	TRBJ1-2	TGTGCCAGCAGCCAGGCTAAGACAGGGACAAACACCTTC	CASSQAKTGTNTF
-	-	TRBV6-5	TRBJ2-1	TGTGCCAGCAGTCGCGGACAGAACAAGCAGTTCTTC	CASSRGQNKQFF
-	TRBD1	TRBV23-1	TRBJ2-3	TGCGCCAGCAGTATCAATAGGACAGGGGACCAGGATACGCAGTATTTT	CASSINRTGDQDTQYF
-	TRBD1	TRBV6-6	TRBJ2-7	TGTGCCAGCACCAAGGGACAGGGAACCGAGCAGTACTTC	CASTKGQGTEQYF
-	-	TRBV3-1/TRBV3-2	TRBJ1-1	TGTGCCAGCAGCCAACAGGTGAACACTGAAGCTTTCTTT	CASSQQVNTEAFF
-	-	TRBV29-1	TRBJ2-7	TGCAGCGCCGGTGAGGGGGCCTACGAGCAGTACTTC	CSAGEGAYEQYF
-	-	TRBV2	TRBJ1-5	TGTGCCAGCACGCACTCTCCCCATAAGTCCCAGCATTTT	CASTHSPHKSQHF
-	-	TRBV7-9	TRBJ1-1	TGTGCCAGCAGCTTTACAGGGAACACTGAAGCTTTCTTT	CASSFTGNTEAFF
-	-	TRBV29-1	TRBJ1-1	TGCACCGGCGGAGTGGTTCTCACAATCATGAACACTGAAGCTTTCTTT	CTGGVVLTIMNTEAFF
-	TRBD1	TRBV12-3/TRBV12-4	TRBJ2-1	TGTGCCAGCAGTTTTCAAGGACAGGGGGGCGATTTCTTC	CASSFQGQGGDFF
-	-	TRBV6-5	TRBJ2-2	TGTGCCAGCAGTTACTCCCAGGTCTCCACCGGGGAGCTGTTTTTT	CASSYSQVSTGELFF
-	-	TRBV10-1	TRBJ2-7	TGCGCCAGCAGTGAGTCGGGCAGGGGCCACGAGCAGTACTTC	CASSESGRGHEQYF
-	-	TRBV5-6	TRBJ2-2	TGTGCCAGCAGCTTGGTTTCTGCGGGTGGCGGGGAGCTGTTTTTT	CASSLVSAGGGELFF
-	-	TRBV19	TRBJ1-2	TGTGCCAGTAGTATAGGAGGAGAGGTTGCCGGCTACACCTTC	CASSIGGEVAGYTF
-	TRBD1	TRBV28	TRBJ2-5	TGTGCCAGCAGTTTAGAAGCTAGGGGGCGTGAGACCCAGTACTTC	CASSLEARGRETQYF
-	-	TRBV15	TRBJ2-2	TGTGCCACCAGCGATCAGGGGAACACCGGGGAGCTGTTTTTT	CATSDQGNTGELFF
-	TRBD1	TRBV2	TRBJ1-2	TGTGCCAGCAGTGAACAAGACCTGGGACCCGGAGGGGGCGGCTACACCTTC	CASSEQDLGPGGGGYTF
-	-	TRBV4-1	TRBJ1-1	TGCGCCAGCAGCCCGGGATCAAGGAACACTGAAGCTTTCTTT	CASSPGSRNTEAFF
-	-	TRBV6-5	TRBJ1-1	TGTGCCAGCACCAACGCCGGGACACCGGCTTTCTTT	CASTNAGTPAFF
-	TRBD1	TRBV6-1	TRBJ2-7	TGTGCCAGCAGTGAAAGATCCGGGACAGGGGCAACCTACGAGCAGTACTTC	CASSERSGTGATYEQYF
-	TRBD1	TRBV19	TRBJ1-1	TGTGCCAGTTTCCGGGACAGGGTTGGTGAAGCTTTCTTT	CASFRDRVGEAFF
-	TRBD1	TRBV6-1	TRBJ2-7	TGTGCCAGCTCGGAATGGGGACAGGGTCCGAACGAGCAGTACTTC	CASSEWGQGPNEQYF
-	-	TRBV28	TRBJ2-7	TGTGCCAGCAGTACGATGGGAGTCGGCTACGAGCAGTACTTC	CASSTMGVGYEQYF
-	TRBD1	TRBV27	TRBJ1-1	TGTGCCAGCAGCAGGGACAGAGAAAACACTGAAGCTTTCTTT	CASSRDRENTEAFF
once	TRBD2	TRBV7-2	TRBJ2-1	TGTGCCAGCAGCGGCGGACTAGCGGGGGCAGGAGAGCAGTTCTTC	CASSGGLAGAGEQFF
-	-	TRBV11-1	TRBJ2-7	TGTGCCAGCAGTCCCTCGACAGCGTTTAACATTTACGAGCAGTACTTC	CASSPSTAFNIYEQYF
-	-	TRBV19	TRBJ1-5	TGTGCCAGTAGTATCCAGCCGGGTGGCAATCAGCCCCAGCATTTT	CASSIQPGGNQPQHF
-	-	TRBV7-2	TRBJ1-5	TGTGCCAGCAGCGTTGCCGGGATCTATAGTCAGCCCCAGCATTTT	CASSVAGIYSQPQHF
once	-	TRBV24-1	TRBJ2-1	TGTGCCACCAGTGTCTCTAGCTGGGGTGAGCAGTTCTTC	CATSVSSWGEQFF
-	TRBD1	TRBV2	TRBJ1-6	TGTGCCAGCAGTGGGACAGGGGGCTCTTCACCCCTCCACTTT	CASSGTGGSSPLHF
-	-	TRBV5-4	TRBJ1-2	TGTGCCAGCAGCCTCGAAGGGGGTGATGGCTACACCTTC	CASSLEGGDGYTF
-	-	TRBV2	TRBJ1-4	TGTGCCAGCGCGGGGGGGGTGGCTTCCAATGAAAAACTGTTTTTT	CASAGGVASNEKLFF
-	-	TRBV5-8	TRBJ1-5	TGTGCCAGCAGCTTGGGGCAGCGGGGTAGCAATCAGCCCCAGCATTTT	CASSLGQRGSNQPQHF
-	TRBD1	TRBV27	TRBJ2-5	TGTGCCAGCAGTGCATTAGGGGGCCCGCGGACCCAGTACTTC	CASSALGGPRTQYF